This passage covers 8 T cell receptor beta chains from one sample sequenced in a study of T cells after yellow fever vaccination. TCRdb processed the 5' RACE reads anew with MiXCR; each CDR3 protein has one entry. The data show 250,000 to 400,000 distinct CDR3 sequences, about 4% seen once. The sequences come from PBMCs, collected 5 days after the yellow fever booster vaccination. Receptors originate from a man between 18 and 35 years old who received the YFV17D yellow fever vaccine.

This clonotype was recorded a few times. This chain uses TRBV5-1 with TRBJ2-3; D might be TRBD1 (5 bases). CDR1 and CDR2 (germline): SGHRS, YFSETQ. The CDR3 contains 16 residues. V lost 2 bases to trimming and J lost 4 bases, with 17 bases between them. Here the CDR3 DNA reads TGCGCCAGCAGCTTTATGGAGTGGACACGGTCAGATACGCAGTATTTT. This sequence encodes CASSFMEWTRSDTQYF.

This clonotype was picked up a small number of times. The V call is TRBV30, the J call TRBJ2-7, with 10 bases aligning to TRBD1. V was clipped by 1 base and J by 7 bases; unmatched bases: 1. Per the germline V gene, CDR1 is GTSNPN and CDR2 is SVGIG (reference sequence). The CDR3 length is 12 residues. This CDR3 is CAWSGTGGEQYF. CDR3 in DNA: TGTGCCTGGAGTGGGACAGGGGGAGAGCAGTACTTC.

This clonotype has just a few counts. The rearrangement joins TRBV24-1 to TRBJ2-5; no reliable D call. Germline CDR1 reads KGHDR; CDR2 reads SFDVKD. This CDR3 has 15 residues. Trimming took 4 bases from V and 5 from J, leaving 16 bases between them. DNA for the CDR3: TGTGCCACCAGTGACGCCGGGCCAATAGGGGAGACCCAGTACTTC. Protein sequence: CATSDAGPIGETQYF.

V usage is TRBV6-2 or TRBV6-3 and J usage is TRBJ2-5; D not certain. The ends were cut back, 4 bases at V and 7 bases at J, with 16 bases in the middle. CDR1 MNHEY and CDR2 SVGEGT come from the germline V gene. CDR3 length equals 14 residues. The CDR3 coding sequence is TGTGCCAGCAGTTCCCATCTACCCATTGGGACCCAGTACTTC. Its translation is CASSSHLPIGTQYF.

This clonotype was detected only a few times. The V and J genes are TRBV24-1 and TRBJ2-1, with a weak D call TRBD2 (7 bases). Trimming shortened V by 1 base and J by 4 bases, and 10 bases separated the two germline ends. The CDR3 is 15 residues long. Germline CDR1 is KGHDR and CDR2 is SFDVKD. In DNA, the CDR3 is TGTGCCACCAGTGATTTTCGGGGGGCTTACAATGAGCAGTTCTTC. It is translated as CATSDFRGAYNEQFF.

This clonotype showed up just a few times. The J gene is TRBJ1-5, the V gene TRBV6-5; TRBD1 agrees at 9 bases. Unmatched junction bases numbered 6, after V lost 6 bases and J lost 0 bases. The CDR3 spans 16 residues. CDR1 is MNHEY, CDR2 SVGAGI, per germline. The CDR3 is CASSRTGDLSNQPQHF. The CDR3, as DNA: TGTGCCAGCAGCCGGACAGGGGACCTTAGCAATCAGCCCCAGCATTTT.

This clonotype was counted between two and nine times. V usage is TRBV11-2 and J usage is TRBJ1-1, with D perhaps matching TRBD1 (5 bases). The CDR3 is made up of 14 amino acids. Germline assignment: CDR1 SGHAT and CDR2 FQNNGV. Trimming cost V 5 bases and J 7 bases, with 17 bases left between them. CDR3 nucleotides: TGTGCCAGCAGCCGGGACGGCTATGCGGATGAAGCTTTCTTT. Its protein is CASSRDGYADEAFF.

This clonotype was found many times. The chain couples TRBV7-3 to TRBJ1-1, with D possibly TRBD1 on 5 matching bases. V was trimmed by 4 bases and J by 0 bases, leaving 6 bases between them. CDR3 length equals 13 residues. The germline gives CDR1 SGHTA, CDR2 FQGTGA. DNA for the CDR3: TGTGCCAGCAGCTCGACAGTGAACACTGAAGCTTTCTTT. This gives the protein CASSSTVNTEAFF. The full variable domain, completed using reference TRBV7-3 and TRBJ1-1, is GAGVSQTPSNKVTEKGKYVELRCDPISGHTALYWYRQSLGQGPEFLIYFQGTGAADDSGLPNDRFFAVRPEGSVSTLKIQRTERGDSAVYLCASSSTVNTEAFFGQGTRLTVV.